The clone carrying this TCR beta chain appeared many times. This entry is derived from a study of early T cells in non-severe SARS-CoV-2 infection. Turning to the study itself: Whole-blood bulk RNA, unsorted, was sequenced, and chains were unpaired.

The CDR3 consists of 15 residues. V shed 6 bases, J shed 6 bases, and the junction held 10 bases outside the gene matches. Individual cDNA molecules each received unique molecular identifiers attached to them. TCRdb independently ran MiXCR on the 5' RACE reads; one entry per CDR3 protein. Of roughly 48,000 distinct CDR3 sequences listed, approximately 8% are singletons. The chain links TRBV12-3 or TRBV12-4 to TRBJ2-3, with 9 bases aligning to TRBD1. Sequences were obtained from whole blood. The TCR was taken from an adult who was a healthcare worker with PCR-confirmed SARS-CoV-2 infection or an uninfected control (not recorded which). The CDR3 bases are TGTGCCAGCAGAAATGGGGACAGGGCATCGGATACGCAGTATTTT. Translated, it gives CASRNGDRASDTQYF.